This T cell receptor beta chain is drawn from a study of T cells after somatic rescue of genetic block. V was trimmed by 3 bases and J by 4 bases, leaving 13 bases between them. CDR1 is KGHSH and CDR2 is LQKENI in the germline V gene. The CDR3 is made up of 14 amino acids. Repertoires were generated with immunoSEQ multiplex PCR, while TCRdb's copy carries only in-frame clones and drops some. The profile shows approximately 14,000 clones, approximately 71% of them singletons. The chain uses TRBV18 and TRBJ2-7; D is undetermined. Sequenced material: peripheral blood mononuclear cells (PBMCs). The TCR was taken from a man aged 18 to 35. The CDR3 nucleotides are TGTGCCAGCTCACCCCCCTCTACATGGTACGAGCAGTACTTC. The encoded protein is CASSPPSTWYEQYF.